Following are 23 T cell receptor beta chains from one sample sequenced in a study of Graves' ophthalmopathy and Graves' hyperthyroidism. RNA transcripts were the source from which TCR beta CDR3 regions were amplified. RT-PCR in the first round used HTBI primers; a second-round multiplex PCR followed. TCRdb called the multiplex PCR reads again in MiXCR, with one record for every CDR3 protein. The repertoire holds about 400,000 distinct CDR3 sequences, with 20% to 25% as singletons. The sequencing input was peripheral blood. The receptors shown here come from a woman aged 18-29 years with stable Graves' hyperthyroidism.

Ten or more counts support this clonotype. The CDR3 DNA reads TGTGCCAGCAGCGGCCCGGGACAGGGACACTATGGCTACACCTTC. It yields the protein CASSGPGQGHYGYTF. This chain uses TRBV2 with TRBJ1-2; 9 bases are a match to TRBD1. CDR1 is SNHLY, CDR2 FYNNEI, per germline. The CDR3 length is 15 residues. Trimming took 6 bases from V and 3 from J; bases not matched to a gene: 8.

V is TRBV19 and J is TRBJ2-5; no clear D. The ends were cut back, 7 bases at V and 4 bases at J, with 16 bases in the middle. The CDR3 is 14 amino acids. Germline V gene sequence: CDR1 LNHDA, CDR2 SQIVND (reference sequence). The CDR3 DNA reads as TGTGCCAGTAAGACGGGTACTTCCTTAGAGACCCAGTACTTC. It yields the protein CASKTGTSLETQYF.

Many counts were recorded for this clonotype. This chain links TRBV12-3 or TRBV12-4 with TRBJ1-2; D not resolved. The CDR3 totals 12 residues. The germline V and J ends were trimmed by 0 bases and 6 bases, with 5 bases remaining between them. CDR3 DNA: TGTGCCAGCAGTTTAGCTCCGGATGGCTACACCTTC. Amino acid sequence: CASSLAPDGYTF.

In its sample, this clonotype was seen many times. The chain couples TRBV19 to TRBJ2-5; TRBD1 might be the D (5 bases). Trimming cost V 5 bases and J 1 base, with 11 bases left between them. Germline V gene sequence: CDR1 LNHDA, CDR2 SQIVND (reference sequence). CDR3 length: 14 residues. The CDR3 DNA reads TGTGCCAGTAGTGCAGACAGCGTCCAAGAGACCCAGTACTTC. Its translation: CASSADSVQETQYF.

In this sample, this clonotype turned up many times. The chain carries TRBV6-5 and TRBJ1-2, with D maybe TRBD1 (6 bases). V lost 6 bases, J lost 2 bases, and 10 bases lay in between. Germline-derived CDR1 and CDR2 are MNHEY and SVGAGI. The CDR3 consists of 13 residues. The CDR3 DNA reads TGTGCCAGCAGACTCGGACAGAACTATGGCTACACCTTC. This translates into CASRLGQNYGYTF.

With regard to this clonotype: The junction departs from the called germline gene at one end, perhaps through a read error. This chain joins TRBV6-1 and TRBJ2-2; TRBD2 agrees at 9 bases. CDR3 length equals 16 residues. CDR1 and CDR2 (germline): MNHNS, SASEGT. CDR3 sequence reads: CASSEGIAGVTGELSF. CDR3 coding DNA: TGTGCCAGCAGTGAAGGAATAGCGGGAGTCACCGGGGAGCTGTCTTTT.

This clonotype turned up a few times. The rearrangement links TRBV12-3 or TRBV12-4 to TRBJ1-2; TRBD1 agrees at 8 bases. CDR3 length: 13 residues. The V segment lost 6 bases and the J segment 6 bases; nucleotides outside the gene matches: 6. CDR3 residues: CASRVTGVHGYTF. DNA for the CDR3: TGTGCCAGCAGGGTGACAGGGGTCCATGGCTACACCTTC.

The sample holds many counts of this clonotype. The J gene is TRBJ2-7, the V gene TRBV25-1, with D hard to call. Trimming removed 1 base from V and 2 bases from J, with 12 bases in between. CDR1 is MGHDK and CDR2 is SYGVNS in the germline V gene. The length of the CDR3 is 15 residues. The CDR3 DNA sequence: TGTGCCAGCAGTGAATCGGGTGGGCAGGCCTACGAGCAGTACTTC. Protein sequence: CASSESGGQAYEQYF.

CDR3 protein: CASSLDYPYEQYF. Written as DNA, the CDR3 is TGTGCCAGCAGCCTGGACTATCCCTACGAGCAGTACTTC. The genes are TRBV7-2 and TRBJ2-7, with a tentative D call TRBD2 (6 bases). V was cut by 5 bases and J by 2 bases, with 10 bases left in between. The CDR3 runs to 13 residues. The germline V gene has CDR1 SGHTA and CDR2 FQGNSA.

In its sample, this clonotype was seen many times. The CDR3 DNA is TGTGCCAGCAGCCACGGAGCGGGGGAGACCCAGTACTTC. The encoded protein is CASSHGAGETQYF. V and J are TRBV12-3 or TRBV12-4 and TRBJ2-5; 7 bases map to TRBD2. The CDR3 covers 13 residues. V dropped 6 bases and J dropped 5; count of bases not matched to a gene: 6.

This clonotype was recorded only once. The chain links TRBV19 to TRBJ1-2, with D perhaps matching TRBD1 (5 bases). This CDR3 is 13 amino acids long. Trimming removed 1 base from V and 5 bases from J, with 8 bases in between. Germline CDR1 reads LNHDA; CDR2 reads SQIVND (reference sequence). As DNA, the CDR3 is TGTGCCAGTAGTATAGGCAGGGAATATGGCTACACCTTC. It encodes CASSIGREYGYTF.

The sample holds many counts of this clonotype. This rearrangement joins TRBV20-1 to TRBJ1-2; 8 nucleotides agree with TRBD1. The CDR3 contains 13 residues. V lost 5 bases to trimming and J lost 4 bases; unmatched junction nucleotides: 6. Germline values: CDR1 DFQATT, CDR2 SNEGSKA (reference sequence). This CDR3 is CSASDREIYGYTF. CDR3 in DNA: TGCAGTGCTTCGGACAGGGAAATCTATGGCTACACCTTC.

This clonotype was found many times. V gene TRBV7-8 combines with J gene TRBJ2-7; D is ambiguous. The CDR3 is 12 residues long. Trimming cost V 5 bases and J 6 bases, with 11 bases left between them. Germline assignment: CDR1 SGHVS and CDR2 FQNEAQ. The CDR3 protein is CASSPGFSEQYF. The CDR3 region has the DNA TGTGCCAGCAGCCCCGGCTTTTCCGAGCAGTACTTC.

This chain uses TRBV7-9 with TRBJ2-2; 8 positions match TRBD2. The CDR3 covers 15 residues. V lost 5 bases and J lost 1; bases outside the gene matches: 3. CDR1 is SEHNR and CDR2 is FQNEAQ in the germline V gene (reference sequence). The CDR3: CASSREGRNTGELFF. DNA of the CDR3: TGTGCCAGCAGCCGGGAGGGGAGGAACACCGGGGAGCTGTTTTTT.

As regards this clonotype: A single base separates this from a much larger clone, so it may be a read error. The chain has TRBV7-2 and TRBJ1-6; 7 nucleotides align to TRBD1. Looked up from germline, CDR1 is SGHTA and CDR2 is FQGNSA. J was trimmed by 12 bases and V by 5 bases; bases with no gene match: 13. The CDR3 sequence is 15 residues long. CDR3 in amino acids: CASSPTGTMDLPLHF. The CDR3 region has the DNA TGTGCCAGCAGCCCGACAGGGACCATGGATTTACCCCTCCACTTT.

The chain couples TRBV27 to TRBJ2-7; D is possibly TRBD1 (5 bases). CDR1 MNHEY and CDR2 SMNVEV come from the germline V gene (reference sequence). V was trimmed by 2 bases and J by 4 bases, leaving 12 bases between them. This CDR3 is 14 amino acids long. CDR3 in amino acids: CASSLKGFGYEQYF. CDR3 bases: TGTGCCAGCAGTTTAAAGGGGTTCGGATACGAGCAGTACTTC.

With regard to this clonotype: This may come from a read error, since a much larger clone is one base off. The chain recombines TRBV20-1 with TRBJ2-7; TRBD2 agrees at 8 bases. The germline V gene encodes CDR1 DFQATT and CDR2 SNEGSKA (reference sequence). This CDR3 comprises 15 residues. The CDR3 region is CSASAPGGVGYEHYF. DNA of the CDR3: TGCAGTGCTAGTGCCCCGGGGGGGGTAGGGTACGAGCACTACTTC.

J is TRBJ1-1 and V is TRBV28; D is possibly TRBD1 (6 bases). Germline V lookup: CDR1 MDHEN, CDR2 SYDVKM. The CDR3 consists of 17 residues. The V end lost 1 base, the J end lost 3 bases, and 18 bases lay between the germline ends. The CDR3 DNA reads TGTGCCAGCAGTTTATTTCCGGGGACACTCAGAGACACTGAAGCTTTCTTT. The encoded protein is CASSLFPGTLRDTEAFF. The full variable domain, its missing parts supplied by reference TRBV28 and TRBJ1-1, is DVKVTQSSRYLVKRTGEKVFLECVQDMDHENMFWYRQDPGLGLRLIYFSYDVKMKEKGDIPEGYSVSREKKERFSLILESASTNQTSMYLCASSLFPGTLRDTEAFFGQGTRLTVV.

The DNA for the CDR3 is TGTGCCTGGAGTGGGGGACTAGCGGGGACCCAGTACTTC. The encoded protein is CAWSGGLAGTQYF. The chain uses TRBV30 and TRBJ2-5; 12 nucleotides align to TRBD2. The V and J ends lost 1 base and 7 bases, in that order; junction bases with no gene match: 1. CDR3 length equals 13 residues. CDR1 is GTSNPN, CDR2 SVGIG, per germline (reference sequence).

This clonotype occurred many times. V and J are TRBV18 and TRBJ2-7; weak D call: TRBD1 (6 bases). Germline V gene lookup returns CDR1 KGHSH and CDR2 LQKENI. There are 14 residues in the CDR3. The V gene lost 0 bases and the J gene lost 5 bases, with 11 bases spanning the gap. In DNA, the CDR3 is TGTGCCAGCTCACCACCGGGACACAGCAACGAGCAGTACTTC. As protein: CASSPPGHSNEQYF. Using reference TRBV18 and TRBJ2-7 for the parts outside the CDR3, the full variable domain is NAGVMQNPRHLVRRRGQEARLRCSPMKGHSHVYWYRQLPEEGLKFMVYLQKENIIDESGMPKERFSAEFPKEGPSILRIQQVVRGDSAAYFCASSPPGHSNEQYFGPGTRLTVT.

With respect to this clonotype: A read error may explain this, as a much larger clone is one base away. The V call is TRBV9, the J call TRBJ2-7; a possible D gene is TRBD2 (6 bases). The CDR3 runs to 15 residues. Per the germline V gene, CDR1 is SGDLS and CDR2 is YYNGEE. With 0 bases removed from V and 2 bases from J, the gap between germline ends came to 12 bases. In DNA form, the CDR3 reads TGTGCCAGCAGCGTAGGTGATGGCGGGACCTACGAGCAGTACTTC. Its translation is CASSVGDGGTYEQYF.

The chain is built from TRBV12-3 or TRBV12-4 and TRBJ1-1, with 12 bases lining up with TRBD1. The CDR3 has 12 residues. The junction had 2 bases not matched to a gene; V was cut back by 5 bases and J by 10 bases. The CDR3 region has the DNA TGTGCCAGCAGTGGGGACAGGGGGCCAGCTTTCTTT. Protein product: CASSGDRGPAFF.

This clonotype appeared many times. This chain uses TRBV20-1 with TRBJ2-5; D possibly matches TRBD1 or TRBD2 (5 bases each). CDR1 and CDR2 (germline): DFQATT, SNEGSKA (reference sequence). The V end lost 3 bases, the J end lost 2 bases, and 10 bases lay between the germline ends. The CDR3 covers 13 residues. The CDR3 loop reads CSARGRTQETQYF. The CDR3 DNA reads TGCAGTGCTAGGGGACGGACTCAAGAGACCCAGTACTTC.